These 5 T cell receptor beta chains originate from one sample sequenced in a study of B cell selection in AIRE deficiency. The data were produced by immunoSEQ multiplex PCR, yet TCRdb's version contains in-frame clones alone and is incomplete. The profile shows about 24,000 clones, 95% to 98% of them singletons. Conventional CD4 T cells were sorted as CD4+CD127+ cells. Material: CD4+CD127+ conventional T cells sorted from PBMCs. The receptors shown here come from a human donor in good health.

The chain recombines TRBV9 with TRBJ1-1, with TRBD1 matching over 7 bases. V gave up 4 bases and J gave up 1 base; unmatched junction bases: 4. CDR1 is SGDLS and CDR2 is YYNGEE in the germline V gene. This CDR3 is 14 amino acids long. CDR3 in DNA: TGTGCCAGCAGCCCGACAGGGCAGAACACTGAAGCTTTCTTT. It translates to CASSPTGQNTEAFF.

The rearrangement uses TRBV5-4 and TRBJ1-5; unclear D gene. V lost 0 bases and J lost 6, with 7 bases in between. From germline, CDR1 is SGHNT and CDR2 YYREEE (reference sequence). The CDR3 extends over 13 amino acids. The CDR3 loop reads CASSLDPGQPQHF. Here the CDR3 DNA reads TGTGCCAGCAGCTTGGACCCAGGTCAGCCCCAGCATTTT. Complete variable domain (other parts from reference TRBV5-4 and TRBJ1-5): ETGVTQSPTHLIKTRGQQVTLRCSSQSGHNTVSWYQQALGQGPQFIFQYYREEENGRGNFPPRFSGLQFPNYSSELNVNALELDDSALYLCASSLDPGQPQHFGDGTRLSIL.

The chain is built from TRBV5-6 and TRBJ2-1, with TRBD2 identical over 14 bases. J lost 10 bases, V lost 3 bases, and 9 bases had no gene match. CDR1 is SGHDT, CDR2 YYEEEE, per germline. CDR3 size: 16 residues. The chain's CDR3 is CASSSRLAGGPREQFF. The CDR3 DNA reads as TGTGCCAGCAGCTCCCGACTAGCGGGAGGGCCGAGGGAGCAGTTCTTC.

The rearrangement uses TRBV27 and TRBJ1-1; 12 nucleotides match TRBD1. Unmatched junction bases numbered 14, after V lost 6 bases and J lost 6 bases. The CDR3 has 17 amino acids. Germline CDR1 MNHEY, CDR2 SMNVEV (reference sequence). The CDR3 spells CASSLGFTGTGGSEAFF. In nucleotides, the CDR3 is TGTGCCAGCAGCCTAGGGTTTACCGGGACAGGGGGCTCTGAAGCTTTCTTT.

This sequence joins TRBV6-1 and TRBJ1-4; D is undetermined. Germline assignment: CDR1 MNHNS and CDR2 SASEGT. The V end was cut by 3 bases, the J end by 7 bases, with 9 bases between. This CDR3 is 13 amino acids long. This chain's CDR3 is CASSEESAEKLFF. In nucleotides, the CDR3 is TGTGCCAGCAGTGAGGAGTCGGCTGAAAAACTGTTTTTT.